A selection of T cell receptor beta chains follows, all from one sample in a study of beta chain features in type 1 diabetes. Sequenced by immunoSEQ multiplex PCR; TCRdb stores in-frame clones only, minus some. Of around 360,000 clones detected, roughly 12% appear once; the ten largest clones hold 0.0095% to 0.012%. Sequencing input: naive CD4+ T cells from blood. The receptors originated from a woman aged 18-29 years with type 1 diabetes. Both conserved end residues are part of each CDR3. A D gene is named only where the DNA matches it firmly. Size is stated for part of the rows, as once, few or many counts, or as a class when the clone is expanded.

D	V	size	J	DNA	CDR3
-	TRBV7-3	-	TRBJ1-2	TGTGCCAGCAGCTTAACGGGGGGGACATCTGGTGGCTACACCTTC	CASSLTGGTSGGYTF
TRBD1	TRBV29-1	-	TRBJ2-2	TGCAGCGTTGAAGGGACAGGGGGCCCCGGGGAGCTGTTTTTT	CSVEGTGGPGELFF
TRBD1	TRBV5-4	-	TRBJ1-5	TGTGCCAGCAGCGTGGACAGGGAGGGGAATCAGCCCCAGCATTTT	CASSVDREGNQPQHF
TRBD2	TRBV7-8	few	TRBJ2-1	TGTGCCAGCAGCTCCAAAACTAGCGGGACCGGCTATGAGCAGTTCTTC	CASSSKTSGTGYEQFF
-	TRBV20-1	few	TRBJ2-7	TGCAGTGCTCCCCTCCGGGACGAGCAGTACTTC	CSAPLRDEQYF
-	TRBV7-9	few	TRBJ2-7	TGTGCCAGCAGCTTATTGGCCCTTCAGGACGAGCAGTACTTC	CASSLLALQDEQYF
-	TRBV29-1	-	TRBJ2-5	TGCAGCTCTAGGGGCCTTGGGGAGACCCAGTACTTC	CSSRGLGETQYF
-	TRBV12-5	-	TRBJ1-2	TGTGCTAGTGGGGAGTATGGCTACACCTTC	CASGEYGYTF
TRBD1	TRBV18	few	TRBJ2-3	TGTGCCAGCTCACCCTCGACAGGGGGCGCCGATACGCAGTATTTT	CASSPSTGGADTQYF
-	TRBV7-9	-	TRBJ2-1	TGTGCCAGCAGCGACCTAGCAGCACCCTACAATGAGCAGTTCTTC	CASSDLAAPYNEQFF
-	TRBV18	-	TRBJ1-1	TGTGCCAGCTCACCGGCGGGGGTGAACACTGAAGCTTTCTTT	CASSPAGVNTEAFF
TRBD2	TRBV27	-	TRBJ2-1	TGTGCCAGCAGGGGGGGGACGGTGGTGGATGAGCAGTTCTTC	CASRGGTVVDEQFF
TRBD2	TRBV10-3	-	TRBJ2-7	TGTGCCCTCCGAGGGACACTCGGGGGGGAAGAGCAGTACTTC	CALRGTLGGEEQYF
TRBD2	TRBV28	few	TRBJ2-1	TGTGCCAGCAGCCGAGGCGGGACTATACACAATGAGCAGTTCTTC	CASSRGGTIHNEQFF
-	TRBV23-1	few	TRBJ2-7	TGCGCCAGCACCGACGGACTCCGGAGCTCCTACGAGCAGTACTTC	CASTDGLRSSYEQYF
-	TRBV20-1	-	TRBJ2-1	TGCAGGCCCGATAGTCTCAATGAGCAGTTCTTC	CRPDSLNEQFF
TRBD1	TRBV2	-	TRBJ2-7	TGTGCCAGCAGCCGGGACAGAGCCTCCTACGAGCAGTACTTC	CASSRDRASYEQYF
-	TRBV11-3	-	TRBJ1-2	TGTGCCAGCAGCCGCCAACAGGGTTATGGCTACACCTTC	CASSRQQGYGYTF
TRBD1	TRBV18	few	TRBJ2-7	TGTGCCAGCTCACTAACCGGGGACAGCTCCTACGAGCAGTACTTC	CASSLTGDSSYEQYF
-	TRBV25-1	few	TRBJ1-2	TGTGCCAGCAGTGTGTACCTTAGCTATGGCTACACCTTC	CASSVYLSYGYTF
TRBD1	TRBV7-2	few	TRBJ2-4	TGTGCCAGCAGCCGATACAGGGGGCTAAGCAAAAACATTCAGTACTTC	CASSRYRGLSKNIQYF
-	TRBV5-1	-	TRBJ2-2	TGCGCCTCCCGGGAGAGGACTTCGAACACCGGGGAGCTGTTTTTT	CASRERTSNTGELFF
TRBD1	TRBV5-6	-	TRBJ2-5	TGTGCCAGCAGCGAAGGGACAGGGAGAGACTTC	CASSEGTGRDF
-	TRBV5-1	-	TRBJ2-3	TGCGCCAGCAGCCCCCATACAGGGAAAGCAGATACGCAGTATTTT	CASSPHTGKADTQYF
TRBD1	TRBV29-1	few	TRBJ1-1	TGCAGCGTTGACCCTACAGGGGCGCAGAACACTGAAGCTTTCTTT	CSVDPTGAQNTEAFF